Each of the 8 T cell receptor beta chains below was sequenced from the same sample in a study of response to subunit inactivated influenza vaccine. TCRdb analysed the RT-PCR reads with MiXCR anew, one entry per CDR3 protein. The sample carries hundreds of thousands of distinct CDR3 sequences, 12% recorded once. The source was PBMCs from blood, collected on the day of vaccination. The source of these receptors is a man in his fifties or sixties who received an inactivated influenza vaccine.

This chain uses TRBV6-2 or TRBV6-3 with TRBJ2-1, with 7 nucleotides matching TRBD1. CDR1 and CDR2 (germline): MNHEY, SVGEGT. The J segment lost 11 bases and the V segment lost 5 bases, leaving 3 bases of the junction unmatched. The CDR3 is 11 residues long. The CDR3: CASSLRGQQFF. The CDR3 DNA reads as TGTGCCAGCAGTCTGAGGGGGCAGCAGTTCTTC.

In this sample, this clonotype turned up a few times. The V and J genes are TRBV28 and TRBJ2-7, with D possibly matching TRBD1 (6 bases). The CDR3 spans 14 residues. Trimming removed 5 bases from V and 2 bases from J, with 13 bases in between. Germline-derived CDR1 and CDR2 are MDHEN and SYDVKM. CDR3 sequence (DNA): TGTGCCAGCAGTCTAGGACAGCCTCCCTACGAGCAGTACTTC. Translated: CASSLGQPPYEQYF.

The genes are TRBV10-3 and TRBJ1-2; 10 nucleotides agree with TRBD1. This CDR3 spans 17 amino acids. Germline CDR1 reads ENHRY; CDR2 reads SYGVKD. After removal of 6 bases from V and 4 bases from J, the junction contained 14 bases not matched to a gene. CDR3 residues: CAIRQTGGRSTIYGYTF. The CDR3 region has the DNA TGTGCCATCAGACAGACAGGGGGCCGCTCTACAATCTATGGCTACACCTTC.

This clonotype was counted only a few times. The chain is built from TRBV30 and TRBJ2-3; 8 bases are a match to TRBD1. The V segment lost 5 bases and the J segment 2 bases; nucleotides outside the gene matches: 6. This CDR3 region has 14 residues. Germline CDR1 reads GTSNPN; CDR2 reads SVGIG (reference sequence). In DNA form, the CDR3 reads TGTGCCTGGGGACAGGGACATTTCACAGATACGCAGTATTTT. Protein: CAWGQGHFTDTQYF. Full variable domain (rest looked up from reference TRBV30 and TRBJ2-3): SQTIHQWPATLVQPVGSPLSLECTVEGTSNPNLYWYRQAAGRGLQLLFYSVGIGQISSEVPQNLSASRPQDRQFILSSKKLLLSDSGFYLCAWGQGHFTDTQYFGPGTRLTVL.

V gene TRBV11-2 combines with J gene TRBJ2-1, with D perhaps being TRBD1 or TRBD2 (5 bases each). V was shortened by 0 bases and J by 3 bases, with 9 bases between the two germline ends. CDR3 length equals 15 residues. Per germline, CDR1 SGHAT and CDR2 FQNNGV. This CDR3 is CASSLDSGLYNEQFF. CDR3 nucleotides: TGTGCCAGCAGCTTAGATTCGGGGCTCTACAATGAGCAGTTCTTC.

The chain links TRBV29-1 to TRBJ2-3; TRBD1 matches 7 bases. The CDR3 runs to 12 residues. Germline values: CDR1 SQVTM, CDR2 ANQGSEA. V was pared by 7 bases and J by 6 bases, with 7 bases of the junction left unmatched. This CDR3 reads CSASGTADTQYF. The CDR3 bases are TGCAGCGCCTCCGGGACAGCGGATACGCAGTATTTT.

This clonotype was counted only a few times. The chain links TRBV4-2 to TRBJ2-7, with D unresolved. The CDR3 is made up of 14 amino acids. Deletions cut 1 base from V and 3 bases from J, with 10 bases between. CDR1 and CDR2 from the germline V gene are LGHNA and YNFKEQ. This chain's CDR3 is CASSQVSVGYEQYF. The CDR3 coding sequence is TGTGCCAGCAGCCAAGTGTCGGTAGGCTACGAGCAGTACTTC.

The V and J genes are TRBV19 and TRBJ2-7; D tentatively fits TRBD1 or TRBD2 (6 bases each). Germline CDR1 LNHDA, CDR2 SQIVND (reference sequence). V was clipped by 6 bases and J by 7 bases, with 10 bases between them. The CDR3 length is 11 residues. CDR3 sequence reads: CASSAGTEQYF. The CDR3 coding sequence is TGTGCCAGTAGCGCGGGGACAGAGCAGTACTTC. Full variable domain (remainder filled in from reference TRBV19 and TRBJ2-7): DGGITQSPKYLFRKEGQNVTLSCEQNLNHDAMYWYRQDPGQGLRLIYYSQIVNDFQKGDIAEGYSVSREKKESFPLTVTSAQKNPTAFYLCASSAGTEQYFGPGTRLTVT.